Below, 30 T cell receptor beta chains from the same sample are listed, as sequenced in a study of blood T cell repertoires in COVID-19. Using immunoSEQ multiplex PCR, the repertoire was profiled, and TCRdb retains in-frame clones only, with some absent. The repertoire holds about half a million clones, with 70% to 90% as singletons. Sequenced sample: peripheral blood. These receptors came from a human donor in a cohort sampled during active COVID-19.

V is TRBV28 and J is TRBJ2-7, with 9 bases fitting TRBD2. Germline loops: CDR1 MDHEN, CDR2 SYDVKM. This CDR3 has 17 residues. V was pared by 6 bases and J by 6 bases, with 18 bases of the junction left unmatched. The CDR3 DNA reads TGTGCCAGCAGCCGAGTCGAGGGGGGCGGGAGGGCCGGCGAGCAGTACTTC. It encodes CASSRVEGGGRAGEQYF.

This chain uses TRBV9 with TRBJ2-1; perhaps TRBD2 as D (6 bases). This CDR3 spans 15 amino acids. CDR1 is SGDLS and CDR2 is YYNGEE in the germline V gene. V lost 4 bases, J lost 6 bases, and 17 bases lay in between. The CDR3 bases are TGTGCCAGCAGCCCGACTAGTTACCTGACCAATGAGCAGTTCTTC. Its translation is CASSPTSYLTNEQFF.

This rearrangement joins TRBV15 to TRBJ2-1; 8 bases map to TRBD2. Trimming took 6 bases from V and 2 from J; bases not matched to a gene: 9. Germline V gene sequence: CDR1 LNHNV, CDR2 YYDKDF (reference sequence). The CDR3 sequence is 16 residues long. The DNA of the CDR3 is TGTGCCACCAGTCGGGGGGGAGGGCCCCCCTACAATGAGCAGTTCTTC. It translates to CATSRGGGPPYNEQFF.

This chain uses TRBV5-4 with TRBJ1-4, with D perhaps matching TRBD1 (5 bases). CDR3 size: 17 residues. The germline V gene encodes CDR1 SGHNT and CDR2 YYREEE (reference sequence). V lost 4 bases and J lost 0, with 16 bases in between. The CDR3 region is CASSLLGPRTTNEKLFF. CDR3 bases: TGTGCCAGCAGCCTGTTGGGGCCCCGAACAACTAATGAAAAACTGTTTTTT.

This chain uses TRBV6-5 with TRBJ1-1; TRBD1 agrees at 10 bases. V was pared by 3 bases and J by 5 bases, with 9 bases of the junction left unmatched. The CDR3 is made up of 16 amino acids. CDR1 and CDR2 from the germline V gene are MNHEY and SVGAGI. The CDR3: CASSYTGQGSRTEAFF. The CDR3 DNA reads TGTGCCAGCAGTTATACGGGACAGGGGAGTCGGACTGAAGCTTTCTTT.

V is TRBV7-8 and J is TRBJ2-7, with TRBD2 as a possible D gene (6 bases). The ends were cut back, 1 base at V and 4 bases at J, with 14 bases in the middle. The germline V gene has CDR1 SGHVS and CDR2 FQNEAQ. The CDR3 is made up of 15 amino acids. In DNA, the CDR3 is TGTGCCAGCAGCTTAGGGGGCGGGAATCTTTACGAGCAGTACTTC. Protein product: CASSLGGGNLYEQYF. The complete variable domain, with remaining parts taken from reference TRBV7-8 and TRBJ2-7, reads GAGVSQSPRYKVAKRGQDVALRCDPISGHVSLFWYQQALGQGPEFLTYFQNEAQLDKSGLPSDRFFAERPEGSVSTLKIQRTQQEDSAVYLCASSLGGGNLYEQYFGPGTRLTVT.

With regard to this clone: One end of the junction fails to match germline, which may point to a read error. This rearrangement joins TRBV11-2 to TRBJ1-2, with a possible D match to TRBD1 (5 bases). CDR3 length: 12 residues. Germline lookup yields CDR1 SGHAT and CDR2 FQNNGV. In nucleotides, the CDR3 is TGTGCCAGCAGCAACCCGGGACTTCTCGAGTCCTTC. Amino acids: CASSNPGLLESF.

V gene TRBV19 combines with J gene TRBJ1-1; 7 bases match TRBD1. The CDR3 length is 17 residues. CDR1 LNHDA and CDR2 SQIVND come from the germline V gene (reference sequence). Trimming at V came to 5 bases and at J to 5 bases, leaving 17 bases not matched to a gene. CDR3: CASSSRLTGRKRTEAFF. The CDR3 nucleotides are TGTGCCAGTAGTTCCCGCCTGACAGGGCGGAAGAGGACTGAAGCTTTCTTT. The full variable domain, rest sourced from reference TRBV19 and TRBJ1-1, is DGGITQSPKYLFRKEGQNVTLSCEQNLNHDAMYWYRQDPGQGLRLIYYSQIVNDFQKGDIAEGYSVSREKKESFPLTVTSAQKNPTAFYLCASSSRLTGRKRTEAFFGQGTRLTVV.

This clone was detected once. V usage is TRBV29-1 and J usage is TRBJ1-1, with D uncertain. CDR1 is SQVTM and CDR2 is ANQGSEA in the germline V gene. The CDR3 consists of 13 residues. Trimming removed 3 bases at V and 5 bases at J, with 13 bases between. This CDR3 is CSVEGVAGTEAFF. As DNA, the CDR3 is TGCAGCGTTGAGGGTGTAGCGGGTACTGAAGCTTTCTTT.

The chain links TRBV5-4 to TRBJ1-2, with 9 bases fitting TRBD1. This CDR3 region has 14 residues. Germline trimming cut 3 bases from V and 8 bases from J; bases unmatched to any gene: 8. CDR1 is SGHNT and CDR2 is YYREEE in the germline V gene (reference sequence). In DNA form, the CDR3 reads TGTGCCAGCAGCTCTCCGGGACAGGGTCTAGGCTACACCTTC. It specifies CASSSPGQGLGYTF.

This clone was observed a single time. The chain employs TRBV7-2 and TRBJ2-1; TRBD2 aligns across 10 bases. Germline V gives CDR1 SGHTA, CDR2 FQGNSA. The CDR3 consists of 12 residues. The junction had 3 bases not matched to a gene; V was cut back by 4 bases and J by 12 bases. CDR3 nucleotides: TGTGCCAGCAGCTCTAGCGGGAGAGCGCAGTTCTTC. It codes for CASSSSGRAQFF. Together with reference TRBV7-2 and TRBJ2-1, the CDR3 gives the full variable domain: GAGVSQSPSNKVTEKGKDVELRCDPISGHTALYWYRQSLGQGLEFLIYFQGNSAPDKSGLPSDRFSAERTGGSVSTLTIQRTQQEDSAVYLCASSSSGRAQFFGPGTRLTVL.

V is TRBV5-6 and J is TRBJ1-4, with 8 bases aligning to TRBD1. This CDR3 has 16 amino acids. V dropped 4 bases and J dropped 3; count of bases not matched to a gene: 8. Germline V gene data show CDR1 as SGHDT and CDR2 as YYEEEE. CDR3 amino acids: CASSDAQGASNEKLFF. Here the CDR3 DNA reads TGTGCCAGCAGCGATGCTCAGGGGGCCTCTAATGAAAAACTGTTTTTT.

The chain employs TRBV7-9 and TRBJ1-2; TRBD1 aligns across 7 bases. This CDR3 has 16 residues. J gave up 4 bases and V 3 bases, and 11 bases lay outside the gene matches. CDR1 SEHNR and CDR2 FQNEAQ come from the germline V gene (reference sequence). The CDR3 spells CASSLGLAGDSYGYTF. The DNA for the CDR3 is TGTGCCAGCAGCTTGGGGCTCGCCGGGGACAGCTATGGCTACACCTTC.

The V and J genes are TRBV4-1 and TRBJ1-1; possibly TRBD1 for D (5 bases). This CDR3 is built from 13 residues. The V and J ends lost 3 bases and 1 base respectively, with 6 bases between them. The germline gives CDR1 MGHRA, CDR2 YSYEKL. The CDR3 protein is CASSQGGNTEAFF. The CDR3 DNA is TGCGCCAGCAGCCAGGGGGGGAACACTGAAGCTTTCTTT.

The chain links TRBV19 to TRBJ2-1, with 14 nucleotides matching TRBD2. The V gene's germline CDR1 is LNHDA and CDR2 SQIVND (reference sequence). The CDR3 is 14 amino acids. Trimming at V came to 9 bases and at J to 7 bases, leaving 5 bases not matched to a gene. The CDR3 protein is CASRGTSGSNEQFF. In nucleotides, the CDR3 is TGTGCCAGCAGGGGGACTAGCGGGAGTAATGAGCAGTTCTTC.

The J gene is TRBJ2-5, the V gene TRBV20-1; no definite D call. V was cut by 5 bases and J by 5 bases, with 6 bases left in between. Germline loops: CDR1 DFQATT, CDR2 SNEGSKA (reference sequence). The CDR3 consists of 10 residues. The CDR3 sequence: CSAWLETQYF. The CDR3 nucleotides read TGCAGTGCTTGGCTGGAGACCCAGTACTTC.

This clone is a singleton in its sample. The CDR3 DNA follows: TGTGCCAGCAGACCAGACAGATCTGATGGCTACACCTTC. Protein: CASRPDRSDGYTF. The chain uses TRBV5-4 and TRBJ1-2; weak D call: TRBD1 (5 bases). In germline, CDR1 is SGHNT, CDR2 YYREEE (reference sequence). Trimming took 5 bases from V and 6 from J, leaving 14 bases between them. The CDR3 is 13 residues long.

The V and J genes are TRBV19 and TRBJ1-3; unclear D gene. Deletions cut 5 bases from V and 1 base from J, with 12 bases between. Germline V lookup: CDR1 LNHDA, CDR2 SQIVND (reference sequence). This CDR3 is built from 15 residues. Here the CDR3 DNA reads TGTGCCAGTAGTTTGCACCCCACTTCTGGAAACACCATATATTTT. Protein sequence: CASSLHPTSGNTIYF.

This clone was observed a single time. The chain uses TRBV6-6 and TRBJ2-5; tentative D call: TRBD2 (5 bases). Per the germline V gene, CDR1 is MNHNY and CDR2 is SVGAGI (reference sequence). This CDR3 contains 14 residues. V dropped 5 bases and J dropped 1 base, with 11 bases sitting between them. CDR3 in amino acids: CASSAISVQETQYF. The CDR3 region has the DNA TGTGCCAGCAGTGCAATTAGCGTCCAAGAGACCCAGTACTTC.

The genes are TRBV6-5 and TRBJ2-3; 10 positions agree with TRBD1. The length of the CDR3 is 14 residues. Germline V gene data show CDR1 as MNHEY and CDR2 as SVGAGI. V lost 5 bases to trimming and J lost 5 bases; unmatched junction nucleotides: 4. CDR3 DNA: TGTGCCAGCAGTCCGACAGGGGGCTTAGATACGCAGTATTTT. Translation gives CASSPTGGLDTQYF.

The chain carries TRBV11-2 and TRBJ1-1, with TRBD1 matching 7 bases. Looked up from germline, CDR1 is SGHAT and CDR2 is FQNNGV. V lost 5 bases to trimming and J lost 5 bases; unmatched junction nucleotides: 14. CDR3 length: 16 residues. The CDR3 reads CASSLERGRGRTEAFF. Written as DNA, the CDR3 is TGTGCCAGCAGCCTCGAACGGGGCAGGGGGAGGACTGAAGCTTTCTTT.

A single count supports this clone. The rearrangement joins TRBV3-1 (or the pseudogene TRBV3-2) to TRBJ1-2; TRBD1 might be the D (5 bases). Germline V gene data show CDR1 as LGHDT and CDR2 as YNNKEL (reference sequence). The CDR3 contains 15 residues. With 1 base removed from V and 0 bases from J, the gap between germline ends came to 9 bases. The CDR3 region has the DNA TGTGCCAGCAGCCAAGGACAGCCGGCTAACTATGGCTACACCTTC. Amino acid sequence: CASSQGQPANYGYTF.

The CDR3 sequence is CATSPPDRAHQPQHF. CDR3 in DNA: TGTGCCACCAGCCCCCCTGACAGGGCCCATCAGCCCCAGCATTTT. This chain joins TRBV15 and TRBJ1-5, with 7 bases that match TRBD1. The germline V gene encodes CDR1 LNHNV and CDR2 YYDKDF (reference sequence). This CDR3 comprises 15 residues. V lost 5 bases and J lost 5; bases outside the gene matches: 9.

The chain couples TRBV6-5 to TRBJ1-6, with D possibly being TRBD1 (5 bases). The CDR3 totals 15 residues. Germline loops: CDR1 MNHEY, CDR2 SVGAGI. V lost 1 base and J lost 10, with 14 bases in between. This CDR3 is CASSYWGEAGSPLHF. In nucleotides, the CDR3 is TGTGCCAGCAGTTACTGGGGGGAGGCGGGGTCACCCCTCCACTTT.

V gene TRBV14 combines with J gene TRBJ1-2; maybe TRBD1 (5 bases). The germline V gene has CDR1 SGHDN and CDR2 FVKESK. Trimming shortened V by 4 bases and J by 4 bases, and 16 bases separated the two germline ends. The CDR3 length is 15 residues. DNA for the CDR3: TGTGCCAGCAGCCCTATCCTTGGGGGGAGCTATGGCTACACCTTC. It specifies CASSPILGGSYGYTF.

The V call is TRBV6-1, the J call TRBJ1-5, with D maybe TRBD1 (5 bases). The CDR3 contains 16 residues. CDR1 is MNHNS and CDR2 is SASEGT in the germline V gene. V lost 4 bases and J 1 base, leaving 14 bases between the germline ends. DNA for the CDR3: TGTGCCAGCAGTGCTGCGTGGGGGGGGAGCAATCAGCCCCAGCATTTT. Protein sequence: CASSAAWGGSNQPQHF.

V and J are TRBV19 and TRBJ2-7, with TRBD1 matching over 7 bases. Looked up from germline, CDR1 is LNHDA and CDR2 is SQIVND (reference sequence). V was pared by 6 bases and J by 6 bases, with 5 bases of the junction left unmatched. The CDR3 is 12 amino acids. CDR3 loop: CASRTGNSEQYF. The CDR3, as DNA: TGTGCCAGTAGGACAGGGAACAGCGAGCAGTACTTC.

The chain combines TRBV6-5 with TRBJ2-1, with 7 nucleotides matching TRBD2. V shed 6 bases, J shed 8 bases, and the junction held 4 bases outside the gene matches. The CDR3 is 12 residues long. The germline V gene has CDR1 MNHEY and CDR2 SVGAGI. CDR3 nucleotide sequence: TGTGCCAGCAGCCCGGGGGGTTATGAGCAGTTCTTC. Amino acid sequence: CASSPGGYEQFF.

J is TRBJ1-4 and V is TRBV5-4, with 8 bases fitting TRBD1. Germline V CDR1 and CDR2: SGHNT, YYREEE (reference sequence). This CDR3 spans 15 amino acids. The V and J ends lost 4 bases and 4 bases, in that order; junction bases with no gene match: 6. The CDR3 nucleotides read TGTGCCAGCAGCATCCAGGGGGCTGGTAATGAAAAACTGTTTTTT. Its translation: CASSIQGAGNEKLFF.

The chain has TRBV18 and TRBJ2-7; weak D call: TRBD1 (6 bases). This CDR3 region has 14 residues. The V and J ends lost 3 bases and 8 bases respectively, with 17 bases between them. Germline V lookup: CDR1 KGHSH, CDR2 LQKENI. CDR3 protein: CASSPNRDERKQYF. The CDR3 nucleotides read TGTGCCAGCTCACCTAACAGGGATGAGCGAAAGCAGTACTTC.